This TCR beta chain was observed in a study of neurological immune-mediated disorders. V lost 1 base, J lost 7 bases, and 11 bases lay in between. Germline-derived CDR1 and CDR2 are KGHDR and SFDVKD. The CDR3 covers 14 residues. TCRdb re-called the 5' RACE reads through MiXCR, storing one row per CDR3 protein. The sample lists 55,000 to 65,000 distinct CDR3 sequences; about 3.7% were seen once. This clonotype came up many times. Sequencing was carried out using PBMCs. This sequence was found in a woman in her fifties or sixties with multiple sclerosis. The V gene is TRBV24-1, the J gene TRBJ2-3, with D possibly matching TRBD2 (5 bases). As DNA, the CDR3 is TGTGCCACCAGTGATTTAGGAGGTTTGCATACGCAGTATTTT. This encodes CATSDLGGLHTQYF.